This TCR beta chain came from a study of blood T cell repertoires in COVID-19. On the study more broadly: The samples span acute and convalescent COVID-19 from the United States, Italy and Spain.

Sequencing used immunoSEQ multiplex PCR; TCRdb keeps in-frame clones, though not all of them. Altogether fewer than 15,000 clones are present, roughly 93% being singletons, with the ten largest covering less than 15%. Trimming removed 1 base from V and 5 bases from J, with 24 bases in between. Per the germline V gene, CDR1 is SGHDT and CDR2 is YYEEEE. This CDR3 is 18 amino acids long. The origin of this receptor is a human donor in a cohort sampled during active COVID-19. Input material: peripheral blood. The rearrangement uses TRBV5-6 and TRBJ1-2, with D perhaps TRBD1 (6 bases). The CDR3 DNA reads TGTGCCAGCAGCTTGAACGACTTCAGGGGACCTAGAGGGTATGGCTACACCTTC. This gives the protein CASSLNDFRGPRGYGYTF.